These 10 T cell receptor beta chains originate from one sample sequenced in a study of post-analysis software for immune sequencing data. Included in the TCR beta cDNA libraries were unique molecular identifiers. Each CDR3 protein gets one entry after TCRdb re-called the PCR reads with MiXCR. Of 550,000 to 700,000 distinct CDR3 sequences in the sample, roughly 46% were seen once. Whole-study findings and limits: Comparison of patients with controls showed five or six TRBV segments more frequent in patients, TRBV5-6, TRBV5-1 and TRBV20-1 among them.

Which antigens these TCRs recognize remains unknown. Sequencing was done on a sample of blood. Source of these receptors: a girl between 5 and 17 years old with multiple sclerosis.

Concerning this clonotype: A junction end diverges from the germline sequence, so it may reflect a read error. The chain carries TRBV10-3 and TRBJ2-7, with a possible D match to TRBD1 (6 bases). The CDR3 extends over 16 amino acids. The germline CDR1 and CDR2 sequences are ENHRY and SYGVKD. CDR3 region: CAVSESRQGKFYEQYF. The CDR3 DNA sequence: TGTGCCGTCAGTGAGTCGAGGCAGGGGAAGTTCTACGAGCAGTACTTC.

This chain connects TRBV7-3 to TRBJ1-1, with 7 bases fitting TRBD1. The junction had 4 bases not matched to a gene; V was cut back by 2 bases and J by 1 base. CDR1 and CDR2 (germline): SGHTA, FQGTGA. This CDR3 is 15 amino acids long. The CDR3 bases are TGTGCCAGCAGCTTAGCAGGGGGACAGAACACTGAAGCTTTCTTT. Protein: CASSLAGGQNTEAFF.

In its sample, this clonotype was seen once. The chain has TRBV29-1 and TRBJ2-5; TRBD1 matches at 11 bases. Germline V gene data show CDR1 as SQVTM and CDR2 as ANQGSEA. The CDR3 is 14 amino acids. V trimming: 2 bases; J trimming: 11 bases; junction bases outside the gene matches: 10. DNA of the CDR3: TGCAGCGTTGAATGGGACAGGGGGATCAATGAACAGTACTTC. Its translation is CSVEWDRGINEQYF.

This chain links TRBV27 with TRBJ1-5, with a possible D match to TRBD1 (6 bases). Germline lookup yields CDR1 MNHEY and CDR2 SMNVEV (reference sequence). There are 13 residues in the CDR3. V dropped 5 bases and J dropped 6 bases, with 11 bases sitting between them. For the CDR3, the DNA is TGTGCCAGCAGTAAAACCAGGGGTCAGCCCCAGCATTTT. Translation gives CASSKTRGQPQHF.

Regarding this clonotype: One end of the junction does not line up with germline, which may come from a read error. This chain links TRBV29-1 with TRBJ2-7; tentative D call: TRBD1 (6 bases). Germline assignment: CDR1 SQVTM and CDR2 ANQGSEA. CDR3 length: 13 amino acids. The CDR3 DNA follows: TGCGGCGTTACACCCAACGCAGGGGACGAGCAGTACTTC. Amino acid sequence: CGVTPNAGDEQYF.

V and J are TRBV12-3 or TRBV12-4 and TRBJ2-1, with D hard to call. The CDR3 runs 13 residues. The V and J ends lost 4 bases and 8 bases respectively, with 12 bases between them. The chain's CDR3 is CASSSSTRDEQFF. CDR3 DNA sequence: TGTGCCAGCAGTTCCTCGACAAGGGATGAGCAGTTCTTC.

The rearrangement links TRBV5-1 to TRBJ1-1; tentative D call: TRBD1 (5 bases). The CDR3 sequence is 14 residues long. CDR1 is SGHRS, CDR2 YFSETQ, per germline. The germline V and J ends were trimmed by 4 bases and 0 bases, with 10 bases remaining between them. CDR3 nucleotides: TGCGCCAGCAGCAGAGGGACGGTGAACACTGAAGCTTTCTTT. This translates into CASSRGTVNTEAFF.

The chain combines TRBV4-2 with TRBJ2-1; D remains ambiguous. CDR3 length: 15 amino acids. Germline CDR1 LGHNA, CDR2 YNFKEQ. Trimming took 1 base from V and 0 from J, leaving 7 bases between them. The CDR3 DNA is TGTGCCAGCAGCCAAGCTCAGGTCTCCTACAATGAGCAGTTCTTC. Protein: CASSQAQVSYNEQFF.

J is TRBJ2-5 and V is TRBV5-1; no clear D. Germline values: CDR1 SGHRS, CDR2 YFSETQ. The CDR3 is 14 residues long. The V gene lost 4 bases and the J gene lost 0 bases, with 10 bases spanning the gap. CDR3 sequence reads: CASSPVSYQETQYF. The DNA for the CDR3 is TGCGCCAGCAGCCCCGTATCGTACCAAGAGACCCAGTACTTC.

This clonotype has more than one count but fewer than ten. The chain has TRBV20-1 and TRBJ2-3; D tentatively fits TRBD1 or TRBD2 (5 bases each). V lost 5 bases to trimming and J lost 0 bases, with 12 bases between them. Germline V gene data show CDR1 as DFQATT and CDR2 as SNEGSKA (reference sequence). The CDR3 is 14 residues long. CDR3 residues: CSARDLASTDTQYF. The CDR3 DNA sequence: TGCAGTGCTCGGGACCTTGCTAGCACAGATACGCAGTATTTT.